These 14 T cell receptor beta chains were all obtained from the same sample, sequenced in a study. MiXCR was run by TCRdb on the RT-PCR reads, yielding one entry per CDR3 protein. The sample has hundreds of thousands of distinct CDR3 sequences, approximately 15% seen once. Sequencing input: memory CD4+ T cells from blood. All receptors come from a female donor in good health, serving as a healthy control.

This sequence joins TRBV15 and TRBJ1-1, with D perhaps TRBD1 (6 bases). CDR3 length: 15 residues. The germline V gene has CDR1 LNHNV and CDR2 YYDKDF (reference sequence). Trimming pared 1 base from V and 1 base from J, leaving 10 bases between. CDR3 DNA sequence: TGTGCCACCAGCAGAGTACGGGGGCGGAACACTGAAGCTTTCTTT. This gives the protein CATSRVRGRNTEAFF.

This clonotype has more than one count but fewer than ten. The chain uses TRBV12-3 or TRBV12-4 and TRBJ1-1; a possible D gene is TRBD1 (6 bases). This CDR3 comprises 13 residues. Trimming removed 7 bases at V and 1 base at J, with 10 bases between. The CDR3 sequence: CASTLTGNTEAFF. The CDR3 region has the DNA TGTGCCAGCACTTTGACAGGGAACACTGAAGCTTTCTTT.

This rearrangement joins TRBV11-2 to TRBJ2-3; the D is unclear. V was cut by 5 bases and J by 2 bases, with 14 bases left in between. CDR1 and CDR2 (germline): SGHAT, FQNNGV. The CDR3 sequence is 15 residues long. The CDR3 coding sequence is TGTGCCAGCAGCCGTTTTCGGACCACCACAGATACGCAGTATTTT. This encodes CASSRFRTTTDTQYF. Full variable domain (remainder filled in from reference TRBV11-2 and TRBJ2-3): EAGVAQSPRYKIIEKRQSVAFWCNPISGHATLYWYQQILGQGPKLLIQFQNNGVVDDSQLPKDRFSAERLKGVDSTLKIQPAKLEDSAVYLCASSRFRTTTDTQYFGPGTRLTVL.

On this clonotype itself: Germline and junction disagree at one end, which may indicate a read error. The chain uses TRBV6-2 or TRBV6-3 and TRBJ2-2; D might be TRBD1 (5 bases). Germline lookup yields CDR1 MNHEY and CDR2 SVGEGT. This CDR3 has 14 residues. The CDR3 loop is CACSYYQGAGELFF. In DNA form, the CDR3 reads TGTGCCTGCAGTTACTACCAGGGCGCCGGGGAGCTGTTTTTT.

This clonotype was picked up a small number of times. CDR3: CASSYGAGAVGETQYF. CDR3 nucleotide sequence: TGTGCCAGCAGTTACGGGGCAGGGGCGGTGGGGGAGACCCAGTACTTC. The rearrangement links TRBV6-5 to TRBJ2-5, with D perhaps matching TRBD1 (6 bases). The CDR3 length is 16 residues. In germline, CDR1 is MNHEY, CDR2 SVGAGI. V lost 2 bases and J lost 5, with 18 bases in between.

This clonotype has only a few counts. The chain joins TRBV18 to TRBJ1-1; 7 bases line up with TRBD1. This CDR3 has 14 residues. V trimming: 0 bases; J trimming: 6 bases; junction bases outside the gene matches: 4. Per the germline V gene, CDR1 is KGHSH and CDR2 is LQKENI. The CDR3 sequence: CASSPPDRAPEAFF. The CDR3, as DNA: TGTGCCAGCTCACCACCTGACAGGGCCCCTGAAGCTTTCTTT. Variable domain in full (rest from reference TRBV18 and TRBJ1-1): NAGVMQNPRHLVRRRGQEARLRCSPMKGHSHVYWYRQLPEEGLKFMVYLQKENIIDESGMPKERFSAEFPKEGPSILRIQQVVRGDSAAYFCASSPPDRAPEAFFGQGTRLTVV.

This clonotype showed up many times. V is TRBV10-3 and J is TRBJ2-5, with 8 nucleotides matching TRBD2. The germline V gene encodes CDR1 ENHRY and CDR2 SYGVKD. V gave up 3 bases and J gave up 4 bases; unmatched junction bases: 13. This CDR3 has 17 amino acids. The CDR3 spells CAISDTGTRSSRETQYF. The CDR3 coding sequence is TGTGCCATCAGTGATACCGGGACTAGATCCTCGCGAGAGACCCAGTACTTC.

The chain recombines TRBV12-3 or TRBV12-4 with TRBJ2-3, with D perhaps TRBD1 or TRBD2 (5 bases each). Between the trimmed V and J ends, which lost 6 bases and 5 bases, there was a span of 12 bases. The CDR3 covers 13 residues. The CDR3 region has the DNA TGTGCCAGCAGGCGAGGGGCAGGAGATACGCAGTATTTT. It codes for CASRRGAGDTQYF.

In this sample, this clonotype turned up many times. The rearrangement uses TRBV4-2 and TRBJ1-1; D is unclear. Per germline, CDR1 LGHNA and CDR2 YNFKEQ. This CDR3 is built from 15 residues. Trimming pared 0 bases from V and 0 bases from J, leaving 8 bases between. For the CDR3, the DNA is TGTGCCAGCAGCCAAGATAGGTTCATGAACACTGAAGCTTTCTTT. It codes for CASSQDRFMNTEAFF.

This clonotype was seen many times. The chain recombines TRBV29-1 with TRBJ2-2; D might be TRBD2 (5 bases). Trimming cost V 3 bases and J 4 bases, with 9 bases left between them. Germline assignment: CDR1 SQVTM and CDR2 ANQGSEA. The CDR3 spans 13 residues. The DNA of the CDR3 is TGCAGCGTTGACCTCAGCGGCACCGGGGAGCTGTTTTTT. Protein product: CSVDLSGTGELFF.

The chain uses TRBV18 and TRBJ1-5; 12 bases fit TRBD1. Germline CDR1 is KGHSH and CDR2 is LQKENI. Losses at the gene ends were 3 bases for V and 10 bases for J; bases not matched to a gene: 10. The CDR3 loop spans 16 amino acids. The CDR3 loop reads CASSPPGTGGRHPQHF. The CDR3 region has the DNA TGTGCCAGCTCACCGCCCGGGACAGGGGGCCGGCATCCCCAGCATTTT.

The genes are TRBV7-2 and TRBJ2-7; D possibly corresponds to TRBD2 (5 bases). V was trimmed by 5 bases and J by 6 bases, leaving 8 bases between them. Looked up from germline, CDR1 is SGHTA and CDR2 is FQGNSA. CDR3 length equals 11 residues. Here the CDR3 DNA reads TGTGCCAGCAGCGCCCGGGGCGAGCAGTACTTC. Translated: CASSARGEQYF. Looking up the rest from reference TRBV7-2 and TRBJ2-7 gives the full variable domain: GAGVSQSPSNKVTEKGKDVELRCDPISGHTALYWYRQSLGQGLEFLIYFQGNSAPDKSGLPSDRFSAERTGGSVSTLTIQRTQQEDSAVYLCASSARGEQYFGPGTRLTVT.

Only a few counts were recorded for this clonotype. This rearrangement joins TRBV5-1 to TRBJ1-1; unclear D gene. The CDR3 has 14 residues. In germline, CDR1 is SGHRS, CDR2 YFSETQ. V gave up 0 bases and J gave up 2 bases, with 8 bases separating them. The CDR3 sequence: CASSLASPNTEAFF. The CDR3 nucleotides read TGCGCCAGCAGCTTGGCGTCGCCCAACACTGAAGCTTTCTTT.

V usage is TRBV12-3 or TRBV12-4 and J usage is TRBJ1-6, with D tentatively TRBD1 (5 bases). CDR3 length: 15 amino acids. The V gene lost 7 bases and the J gene lost 11 bases, with 21 bases spanning the gap. CDR3 DNA sequence: TGTGCCAGCACCTTAAGTCATGGGACGATGACACCCCTCCACTTT. This codes for CASTLSHGTMTPLHF.